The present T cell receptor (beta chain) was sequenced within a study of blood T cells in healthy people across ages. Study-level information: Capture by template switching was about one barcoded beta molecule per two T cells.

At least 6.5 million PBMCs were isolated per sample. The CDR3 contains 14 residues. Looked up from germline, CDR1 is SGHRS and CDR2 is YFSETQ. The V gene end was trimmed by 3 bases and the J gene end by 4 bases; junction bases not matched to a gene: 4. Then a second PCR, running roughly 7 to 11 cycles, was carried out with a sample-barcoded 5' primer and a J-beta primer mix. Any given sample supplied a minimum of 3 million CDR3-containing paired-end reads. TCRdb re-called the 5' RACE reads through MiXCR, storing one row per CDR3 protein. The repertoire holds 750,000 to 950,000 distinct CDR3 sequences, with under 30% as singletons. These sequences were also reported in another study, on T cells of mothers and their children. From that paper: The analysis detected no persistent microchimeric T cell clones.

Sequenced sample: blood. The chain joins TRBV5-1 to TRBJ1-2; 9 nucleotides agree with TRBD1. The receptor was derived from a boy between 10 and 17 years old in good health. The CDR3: CASSWDRVTYGYTF. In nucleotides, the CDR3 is TGCGCCAGCAGCTGGGACAGGGTAACCTATGGCTACACCTTC.